Listed below are T cell receptor beta chains from one sample, sequenced in a study of blood T cell repertoires in COVID-19. Produced via immunoSEQ multiplex PCR; TCRdb's table is partial and in-frame only. The profile shows fewer than 200,000 clones, roughly four fifths of them singletons. Sequenced: peripheral blood. Receptor source: a man aged 40-49 years who had recovered from COVID-19. Each CDR3 is given with its conserved first and last residue. Fields, in order: V gene, clone size, J gene, D gene, CDR3 protein, CDR3 DNA. D genes are given only for firm matches. Clone size is given for some rows only: seen once, a few or many times, or a class if the clone is expanded.

TRBV4-3,NA,TRBJ2-7,NA,CASSQYGGIYEQYF,TGCGCCAGCAGCCAATATGGGGGGATCTACGAGCAGTACTTC
TRBV14,few,TRBJ1-3,NA,CASSHQVAGNTIYF,TGTGCCAGCAGCCACCAGGTTGCTGGAAACACCATATATTTT
TRBV30,NA,TRBJ1-1,NA,CAWIPRFSVAFF,TGTGCCTGGATTCCCCGGTTCTCGGTTGCTTTCTTT
TRBV29-1,NA,TRBJ2-3,NA,CSVVYGGPGDTQYF,TGCAGCGTTGTCTACGGGGGGCCCGGAGATACGCAGTATTTT
TRBV5-1,NA,TRBJ2-7,TRBD1,CASSLGQGVGEQYF,TGCGCCAGCAGCTTAGGACAGGGTGTGGGCGAGCAGTACTTC
TRBV18,NA,TRBJ1-5,TRBD1,CASSPQGATGPQHF,TGTGCCAGCTCACCCCAGGGGGCGACAGGGCCCCAGCATTTT
TRBV9,NA,TRBJ2-1,TRBD2,CASSVGGGATYNEQFF,TGTGCCAGCAGCGTAGGGGGAGGGGCCACCTACAATGAGCAGTTCTTC
TRBV3-1/TRBV3-2,once,TRBJ1-2,NA,CASSQGGPTLLGYTF,TGTGCCAGCAGCCAAGGGGGCCCGACTCTTCTCGGCTACACCTTC
TRBV3-1/TRBV3-2,NA,TRBJ2-7,NA,CASSQGGDHEQYF,TGTGCCAGCAGCCAAGGGGGGGACCACGAGCAGTACTTC
TRBV10-3,NA,TRBJ2-7,TRBD1,CAISFRDSTYEQYF,TGTGCCATCAGCTTCCGGGACAGTACCTACGAGCAGTACTTC
TRBV7-2,few,TRBJ2-5,TRBD2,CASSLVGAGGETQYF,TGTGCCAGCAGCTTAGTTGGCGCGGGAGGGGAGACCCAGTACTTC
TRBV2,NA,TRBJ1-4,TRBD1,CASRQGATNEKLFF,TGTGCCAGTCGTCAGGGGGCAACTAATGAAAAACTGTTTTTT
TRBV20-1,NA,TRBJ1-5,TRBD1,CSASSGTVHNQPQHF,TGCAGTGCTAGTTCCGGGACAGTACACAATCAGCCCCAGCATTTT
TRBV20-1,once,TRBJ1-1,NA,CSALSSRAFF,TGCAGTGCTCTTAGCAGCCGGGCTTTCTTT
TRBV7-2,NA,TRBJ1-2,NA,CASSADSVDGYTF,TGTGCCAGCAGCGCAGACAGCGTAGATGGCTACACCTTC
TRBV6-2/TRBV6-3,NA,TRBJ1-6,NA,CASSRGPYNSPLHF,TGTGCCAGCAGCCGGGGCCCCTATAATTCACCCCTCCACTTT
TRBV9,NA,TRBJ2-5,NA,CASSVGPGQETQYF,TGTGCCAGCAGCGTAGGCCCGGGACAAGAGACCCAGTACTTC
TRBV18,few,TRBJ2-1,NA,CASSPGLGSNEQFF,TGTGCCAGCTCACCGGGACTGGGGTCGAATGAGCAGTTCTTC